The 26 T cell receptor beta chains below were found in one sample sequenced in a study of vaccination effects on CD4 cells after COVID-19. Which antigens these TCRs recognize remains unknown. This table comes from immunoSEQ multiplex PCR, and its TCRdb copy is limited to in-frame clones, with some not included. The sample holds under 55,000 clones, 72% seen once. Following culture for under 12 days, CD4+ T cells were isolated. Participants each got two BNT162b2 or mRNA-1273 vaccine doses. Sequencing used CD4+ T cells from PBMCs cultured without peptide, obtained after COVID-19 vaccination. These receptors came from a human donor who received a COVID-19 vaccine.

The V and J genes are TRBV10-2 and TRBJ1-1, with TRBD1 matching 7 bases. From germline, CDR1 is WSHSY and CDR2 SAAADI. CDR3 length: 14 residues. Trimming cost V 7 bases and J 7 bases; bases outside gene matches: 12. Here the CDR3 reads CASKVTGARSEAFF. In nucleotides, the CDR3 is TGCGCCAGCAAGGTAACAGGGGCGCGGAGTGAAGCTTTCTTT.

The chain combines TRBV30 with TRBJ1-1, with 8 bases identical to TRBD1. With V trimmed by 0 bases and J by 6 bases, 6 bases remained unmatched. The CDR3 runs 14 residues. Germline CDR1 is GTSNPN and CDR2 is SVGIG (reference sequence). The CDR3 coding sequence is TGTGCCTGGAGTGTAGGTGGACAGGGATCTGAAGCTTTCTTT. Its translation is CAWSVGGQGSEAFF.

This clone was picked up a small number of times. The genes are TRBV5-4 and TRBJ1-1; TRBD1 matches 8 bases. The CDR3 spans 15 residues. The J segment lost 0 bases and the V segment lost 5 bases, leaving 6 bases of the junction unmatched. The germline V gene encodes CDR1 SGHNT and CDR2 YYREEE (reference sequence). CDR3 sequence reads: CASRDRVSLNTEAFF. The DNA of the CDR3 is TGTGCCAGCAGGGACAGGGTGAGTTTGAACACTGAAGCTTTCTTT. Complete variable domain (other parts from reference TRBV5-4 and TRBJ1-1): ETGVTQSPTHLIKTRGQQVTLRCSSQSGHNTVSWYQQALGQGPQFIFQYYREEENGRGNFPPRFSGLQFPNYSSELNVNALELDDSALYLCASRDRVSLNTEAFFGQGTRLTVV.

A few counts support this clone. The V gene is TRBV6-1, the J gene TRBJ1-5; D is unclear. The CDR3 covers 13 residues. V was clipped by 2 bases and J by 5 bases, with 7 bases between them. Germline V lookup: CDR1 MNHNS, CDR2 SASEGT. The CDR3: CASSESWDQPQHF. In nucleotides, the CDR3 is TGTGCCAGCAGTGAATCCTGGGATCAGCCCCAGCATTTT.

This chain links TRBV5-1 with TRBJ2-3; D may match TRBD1 or TRBD2 (5 bases each). The CDR3 is 15 amino acids. V shed 4 bases and J shed 2 bases, with 14 bases lying between them. The germline gives CDR1 SGHRS, CDR2 YFSETQ. CDR3 in DNA: TGCGCCAGCAGCCCCTGGGGGTCGTCCACAGATACGCAGTATTTT. Translation gives CASSPWGSSTDTQYF.

The CDR3 here is CASSVRLSGAERHGELFF. The CDR3 bases are TGTGCCAGCAGCGTACGACTCTCGGGGGCGGAAAGACACGGGGAGCTGTTTTTT. The chain combines TRBV3-1 (or the pseudogene TRBV3-2) with TRBJ2-2; perhaps D is TRBD1 or TRBD2 (6 bases each). The CDR3 length is 18 residues. CDR1 is LGHDT, CDR2 YNNKEL, per germline (reference sequence). V lost 5 bases to trimming and J lost 7 bases, with 26 bases between them.

The chain combines TRBV5-1 with TRBJ1-1; 9 nucleotides agree with TRBD1. CDR3 length: 17 residues. The germline V gene has CDR1 SGHRS and CDR2 YFSETQ. V was pared by 0 bases and J by 4 bases, with 10 bases of the junction left unmatched. CDR3 protein: CASSLEGQGVGGTEAFF. For the CDR3, the DNA is TGCGCCAGCAGCTTGGAGGGACAGGGAGTAGGTGGCACTGAAGCTTTCTTT. Full variable domain (missing parts from reference TRBV5-1 and TRBJ1-1): KAGVTQTPRYLIKTRGQQVTLSCSPISGHRSVSWYQQTPGQGLQFLFEYFSETQRNKGNFPGRFSGRQFSNSRSEMNVSTLELGDSALYLCASSLEGQGVGGTEAFFGQGTRLTVV.

This clone was observed a single time. This chain connects TRBV2 to TRBJ2-2, with D perhaps being TRBD1 or TRBD2 (6 bases each). Germline-derived CDR1 and CDR2 are SNHLY and FYNNEI. The CDR3 consists of 14 residues. Trimming removed 7 bases at V and 4 bases at J, with 13 bases between. CDR3 bases: TGTGCCAGCAATTACGGGGGCCGCACCGGGGAGCTGTTTTTT. Its protein product is CASNYGGRTGELFF.

J is TRBJ1-3 and V is TRBV19, with a tentative D call TRBD1 (6 bases). Germline V gene sequence: CDR1 LNHDA, CDR2 SQIVND (reference sequence). The CDR3 is 16 residues long. V was shortened by 7 bases and J by 3 bases, with 19 bases between the two germline ends. CDR3: CASTPPGGGSGNTIYF. The CDR3 bases are TGTGCCAGTACCCCCCCGGGCGGGGGCAGTGGAAACACCATATATTTT.

This clone was recorded a few times. The chain combines TRBV7-2 with TRBJ1-2; 9 bases match TRBD1. The CDR3 has 18 amino acids. V was clipped by 1 base and J by 8 bases; unmatched bases: 17. Germline CDR1 SGHTA, CDR2 FQGNSA. Here the CDR3 DNA reads TGTGCCAGCAGCTTAGGGCCGGGACAGGGTGACCTAAGGAGAGGCTACACCTTC. It translates to CASSLGPGQGDLRRGYTF.

The chain joins TRBV11-2 to TRBJ2-3; D possibly uses TRBD1 or TRBD2 (5 bases each). The CDR3 length is 17 residues. Trimming stripped 3 bases from V and 0 bases from J, with 16 bases between. CDR1 and CDR2 (germline): SGHAT, FQNNGV. The CDR3 bases are TGTGCCAGCAGCTTTCCCTCCCCGGGGCCTAGCACAGATACGCAGTATTTT. The encoded protein is CASSFPSPGPSTDTQYF.

The V call is TRBV23-1, the J call TRBJ1-5; 7 nucleotides agree with TRBD1. TRBV23-1 is annotated as an ORF whose role is uncertain. The CDR3 contains 18 residues. Losses at the gene ends were 8 bases for V and 1 base for J; bases not matched to a gene: 17. The chain's CDR3 is CASPRGGTVKYSNQPQHF. In DNA form, the CDR3 reads TGCGCCAGCCCTAGAGGGGGGACAGTAAAATACAGCAATCAGCCCCAGCATTTT.

This clone was seen more than once but under ten times. V usage is TRBV6-1 and J usage is TRBJ2-1, with 9 bases matching TRBD2. Germline assignment: CDR1 MNHNS and CDR2 SASEGT. V gave up 4 bases and J gave up 8 bases; unmatched junction bases: 12. The CDR3 has 16 amino acids. This CDR3 is CASSVRGSGSADEQFF. For the CDR3, the DNA is TGTGCCAGCAGTGTACGGGGTAGCGGGAGTGCCGATGAGCAGTTCTTC.

Only a few counts were recorded for this clone. Other nucleotide sequences from this sample produce the same CDR3. V and J are TRBV14 and TRBJ1-4; the D is unclear. This CDR3 contains 12 residues. Trimming stripped 1 base from V and 10 bases from J, with 7 bases between. Germline CDR1 reads SGHDN; CDR2 reads FVKESK. CDR3 protein: CASSQVTGKLFF. The DNA for the CDR3 is TGTGCCAGCAGCCAAGTAACCGGAAAACTGTTTTTT.

In nucleotides, the CDR3 is TGTGCTAGTGGCTCCCCAAACGGGGAGAACACTGAAGCTTTCTTT. Its protein product is CASGSPNGENTEAFF. V usage is TRBV12-5 and J usage is TRBJ1-1; no clear D. This CDR3 spans 15 amino acids. Trimming removed 6 bases at V and 1 base at J, with 15 bases between. Germline loops: CDR1 LGHNT, CDR2 FRNRAP.

This clone was observed a handful of times. V gene TRBV4-1 combines with J gene TRBJ2-1; 9 positions match TRBD2. CDR1 MGHRA and CDR2 YSYEKL come from the germline V gene. V was pared by 4 bases and J by 7 bases, with 11 bases of the junction left unmatched. CDR3 length equals 16 residues. The CDR3 nucleotides read TGCGCCAGCAGCCCCATGAGGCGGGAGGGCAGGAATGAGCAGTTCTTC. This gives the protein CASSPMRREGRNEQFF.

This clone was found once. The rearrangement joins TRBV6-5 to TRBJ2-7, with D tentatively TRBD1 (6 bases). Trimming left V 6 bases short and J 1 base short, with 13 bases between. Germline loops: CDR1 MNHEY, CDR2 SVGAGI. The CDR3 has 14 amino acids. In DNA form, the CDR3 reads TGTGCCAGCAGAGCCTCGACAGGATCCTACGAGCAGTACTTC. Its protein product is CASRASTGSYEQYF.

The J gene is TRBJ1-5, the V gene TRBV7-9; D uncertain. V was cut by 5 bases and J by 6 bases, with 11 bases left in between. There are 13 residues in the CDR3. Germline lookup yields CDR1 SEHNR and CDR2 FQNEAQ (reference sequence). The CDR3 DNA follows: TGTGCCAGCAGCAATGACCGGGGTCAGCCCCAGCATTTT. It is translated as CASSNDRGQPQHF. The whole variable domain, remainder taken from reference TRBV7-9 and TRBJ1-5, is DTGVSQNPRHKITKRGQNVTFRCDPISEHNRLYWYRQTLGQGPEFLTYFQNEAQLEKSRLLSDRFSAERPKGSFSTLEIQRTEQGDSAMYLCASSNDRGQPQHFGDGTRLSIL.

This clone appeared once. This chain uses TRBV18 with TRBJ2-5; the match to TRBD1 covers 8 bases. Unmatched junction bases numbered 0, after V lost 4 bases and J lost 2 bases. The CDR3 extends over 13 amino acids. Germline CDR1 reads KGHSH; CDR2 reads LQKENI. DNA for the CDR3: TGTGCCAGCTCACGGGACAGGCAAGAGACCCAGTACTTC. Amino acid sequence: CASSRDRQETQYF.

The rearrangement links TRBV6-5 to TRBJ1-6, with D uncertain. The V gene's germline CDR1 is MNHEY and CDR2 SVGAGI. V lost 5 bases to trimming and J lost 6 bases, with 14 bases between them. The CDR3 sequence is 15 residues long. DNA for the CDR3: TGTGCCAGCAGTCCCTCCACCCTACCTAATTCACCCCTCCACTTT. Translated, it gives CASSPSTLPNSPLHF.

The chain carries TRBV7-7 and TRBJ2-7, with 11 positions matching TRBD2. Germline loops: CDR1 SSHAT, CDR2 FNYEAQ (reference sequence). Trimming cost V 5 bases and J 3 bases; bases outside gene matches: 6. CDR3 length equals 15 residues. CDR3 sequence (DNA): TGTGCCAGCAGCGTCACTAGCGGGAGAAACTACGAGCAGTACTTC. This sequence encodes CASSVTSGRNYEQYF.

This clone was counted between two and nine times. V gene TRBV7-2 combines with J gene TRBJ1-6; a possible D gene is TRBD1 (6 bases). Trimming removed 3 bases at V and 7 bases at J, with 10 bases between. The germline CDR1 and CDR2 sequences are SGHTA and FQGNSA. CDR3 length: 14 amino acids. Here the CDR3 reads CASSFRGRNSPLHF. The CDR3 coding sequence is TGTGCCAGCAGCTTCAGGGGAAGGAATTCACCCCTCCACTTT.

This clone is a singleton in its sample. The V call is TRBV7-2, the J call TRBJ1-2; 7 nucleotides line up with TRBD1. This CDR3 has 13 amino acids. V gave up 3 bases and J gave up 8 bases; unmatched junction bases: 6. The germline V gene encodes CDR1 SGHTA and CDR2 FQGNSA. CDR3 sequence (DNA): TGTGCCAGCAGCTTGACAGGGACGGGCGGCTACACCTTC. It translates to CASSLTGTGGYTF.

This clone was counted only a few times. V is TRBV9 and J is TRBJ2-7; D remains ambiguous. The germline V gene has CDR1 SGDLS and CDR2 YYNGEE. The CDR3 is 18 amino acids. Trimming took 4 bases from V and 3 from J, leaving 26 bases between them. The CDR3 coding sequence is TGTGCCAGCAGCCGGATAGTAACGGCCGGACGTAGGATCTACGAGCAGTACTTC. Translation gives CASSRIVTAGRRIYEQYF.

V and J are TRBV5-1 and TRBJ1-3, with D perhaps TRBD1 (6 bases). The germline V gene has CDR1 SGHRS and CDR2 YFSETQ. The length of the CDR3 is 17 residues. V lost 2 bases, J lost 0 bases, and 15 bases lay in between. For the CDR3, the DNA is TGCGCCAGCAGCTTTGGCGGCAGGGGAGACTCTGGAAACACCATATATTTT. It codes for CASSFGGRGDSGNTIYF.

This chain uses TRBV6-5 with TRBJ2-3; 11 nucleotides agree with TRBD2. This CDR3 is 15 amino acids long. The V gene end was trimmed by 7 bases and the J gene end by 4 bases; junction bases not matched to a gene: 7. From germline, CDR1 is MNHEY and CDR2 SVGAGI. In DNA form, the CDR3 reads TGTGCCAGCATCGGGACTAGCGGTACGGCAGATACGCAGTATTTT. Its translation: CASIGTSGTADTQYF.